These T cell receptor beta chains were read from a single sample in a study of blood T cell repertoires in COVID-19. Here immunoSEQ multiplex PCR was the method, and the copy in TCRdb shows in-frame clones only, minus some. The data show 50,000 to 65,000 clones, 88% seen once. Sequenced material: peripheral blood. The source of these receptors is a human donor in a cohort sampled during active COVID-19. CDR3s leave out the opening cysteine and the closing phenylalanine or tryptophan.

V,J,CDR3
TRBV2,TRBJ2-7,ASSQFQGPYYEQY
TRBV4-1,TRBJ2-7,ASSQDQGSGYEQY
TRBV27,TRBJ2-7,ASSPWTGSYEQY
TRBV5-1,TRBJ2-5,ASSTWDSLQETQY
TRBV11-2,TRBJ2-1,ASSLRAGESEQF
TRBV4-1,TRBJ2-2,ASRLGQGANTGELF
TRBV7-2,TRBJ1-1,ASTQPRTGGYGAEAF
TRBV6-1,TRBJ1-4,ASSEARGGRSEKLF
TRBV6-2/TRBV6-3,TRBJ1-5,ASSQTGTGVYSNQPQH
TRBV5-4,TRBJ2-7,ASSYNNIAGGPSMEQY
TRBV6-2/TRBV6-3,TRBJ2-1,ASSYPGLAGLNEQF
TRBV4-1,TRBJ1-2,ASSQDGGVYGYT
TRBV3-1/TRBV3-2,TRBJ1-6,ASSQGPNSPLH
TRBV7-2,TRBJ2-3,ASSRGTSGGRNDTQY
TRBV6-5,TRBJ1-1,ASSYRRGNTEAF
TRBV12-3/TRBV12-4,TRBJ2-1,ASSFLLYNEQF
TRBV28,TRBJ1-1,ASSSRVAVEAF
TRBV21-1,TRBJ2-3,ASSKDVRGRLLTDTQY